Shown below are 25 T cell receptor beta chains from a single sample sequenced in a study of control samples from healthy donors and cancer patients. Sequencing was performed with immunoSEQ multiplex PCR; in TCRdb, only in-frame clones are kept and a portion is missing. The table lists approximately 97,000 clones, under 95% of them singletons. Sequencing was done on a sample of blood. The receptors were gathered from a woman under 30 in good health.

The chain uses TRBV5-6 and TRBJ2-7; 9 bases agree with TRBD1. The CDR3 is 17 residues long. V dropped 4 bases and J dropped 2; count of bases not matched to a gene: 13. Germline assignment: CDR1 SGHDT and CDR2 YYEEEE. The CDR3 nucleotides read TGTGCCAGCAGCCAAACCTCCGGGACAGGGCCTACCTACGAGCAGTACTTC. Amino acid sequence: CASSQTSGTGPTYEQYF.

The rearrangement joins TRBV25-1 to TRBJ1-5; weak D call: TRBD1 (5 bases). The length of the CDR3 is 15 residues. V lost 6 bases and J 0 bases, leaving 12 bases between the germline ends. The V gene's germline CDR1 is MGHDK and CDR2 SYGVNS. The CDR3 region is CASSAGTHSNQPQHF. The CDR3 nucleotides read TGTGCCAGCAGCGCCGGGACCCATAGCAATCAGCCCCAGCATTTT.

The chain's CDR3 is CASTPTSGYYEQYF. DNA for the CDR3: TGTGCCAGCACTCCGACTAGCGGATACTACGAGCAGTACTTC. The chain has TRBV2 and TRBJ2-7; 9 nucleotides agree with TRBD2. With 7 bases clipped from V and 3 bases from J, the junction kept 7 bases outside the gene matches. The CDR3 is 14 amino acids. The germline V gene has CDR1 SNHLY and CDR2 FYNNEI.

The chain recombines TRBV30 with TRBJ2-6; 9 nucleotides agree with TRBD1. V lost 4 bases and J lost 4; bases outside the gene matches: 11. The CDR3 has 17 amino acids. The germline V gene encodes CDR1 GTSNPN and CDR2 SVGIG (reference sequence). DNA for the CDR3: TGTGCCTGGATGGGGACAGGGCTTTTGGGGGGGGCCAACGTCCTGACTTTC. Its protein product is CAWMGTGLLGGANVLTF.

The chain has TRBV19 and TRBJ2-7; 9 bases line up with TRBD2. V shed 5 bases and J 5 bases; nucleotides not matched to a gene: 10. The CDR3 spans 15 residues. CDR1 and CDR2 (germline): LNHDA, SQIVND (reference sequence). The CDR3 DNA follows: TGTGCCAGTAGTCAGCTAGCGGGAAAGAGGGACGAGCAGTACTTC. Its translation: CASSQLAGKRDEQYF.

The CDR3 DNA reads as TGCGCCAGCAGCTTCCTGGGGGGGGGCGCAAACACCGGGGAGCTGTTTTTT. It yields the protein CASSFLGGGANTGELFF. The V gene is TRBV5-1, the J gene TRBJ2-2, with D tentatively TRBD2 (7 bases). This CDR3 has 17 amino acids. Germline CDR1 reads SGHRS; CDR2 reads YFSETQ. The V end lost 2 bases, the J end lost 2 bases, and 16 bases lay between the germline ends.

The V gene is TRBV6-5, the J gene TRBJ2-5; D call uncertain. The CDR3 runs 11 residues. Germline lookup yields CDR1 MNHEY and CDR2 SVGAGI. The V gene lost 2 bases and the J gene lost 4 bases, with 2 bases spanning the gap. CDR3 residues: CASSYGETQYF. The DNA for the CDR3 is TGTGCCAGCAGTTACGGAGAGACCCAGTACTTC.

The gene calls are TRBV5-1 and TRBJ2-2; D is uncertain. V was cut by 0 bases and J by 0 bases, with 3 bases left in between. This CDR3 spans 14 amino acids. Per the germline V gene, CDR1 is SGHRS and CDR2 is YFSETQ. The CDR3 DNA sequence: TGCGCCAGCAGCTTGGGGCCGAACACCGGGGAGCTGTTTTTT. Its protein is CASSLGPNTGELFF.

This chain uses TRBV27 with TRBJ1-2; possibly TRBD1 for D (5 bases). Between the trimmed V and J ends, which lost 5 bases and 7 bases, there was a span of 17 bases. This CDR3 spans 14 amino acids. Germline CDR1 reads MNHEY; CDR2 reads SMNVEV (reference sequence). Here the CDR3 DNA reads TGTGCCAGCAGTCCGGCCAGGGCTGTTAGTGGCTACACCTTC. It encodes CASSPARAVSGYTF.

This clone was detected only once. The rearrangement links TRBV6-4 to TRBJ2-3; TRBD2 matches 10 bases. Trimming cost V 3 bases and J 8 bases; bases outside gene matches: 14. From germline, CDR1 is MRHNA and CDR2 SNTAGT. CDR3 size: 17 residues. The DNA for the CDR3 is TGTGCCAGCAGTGATCAAGGACTAGCGGAGACACCACCTACGCAGTATTTT. Encoded protein: CASSDQGLAETPPTQYF.

The chain combines TRBV30 with TRBJ2-1; 7 bases are shared with TRBD2. V shed 0 bases, J shed 9 bases, and the junction held 5 bases outside the gene matches. The CDR3 totals 13 residues. Germline CDR1 GTSNPN, CDR2 SVGIG (reference sequence). The CDR3 coding sequence is TGTGCCTGGAGTGTAGGACTAGAGGGTGAGCAGTTCTTC. Its protein is CAWSVGLEGEQFF.

The genes are TRBV7-2 and TRBJ2-7; TRBD1 aligns across 9 bases. Unmatched junction bases numbered 5, after V lost 2 bases and J lost 3 bases. Germline V gene data show CDR1 as SGHTA and CDR2 as FQGNSA. This CDR3 is 15 amino acids long. The CDR3, as DNA: TGTGCCAGCAGCTTACCGGGACAGGGACTCTACGAGCAGTACTTC. Protein product: CASSLPGQGLYEQYF.

This clone was seen once. The V gene is TRBV20-1, the J gene TRBJ2-7; D remains unclear. This CDR3 comprises 11 residues. V gave up 3 bases and J gave up 6 bases, with 9 bases separating them. Germline V gives CDR1 DFQATT, CDR2 SNEGSKA (reference sequence). The CDR3: CSASVPGEQYF. The CDR3 nucleotides are TGCAGTGCTAGCGTACCGGGCGAGCAGTACTTC.

The chain is built from TRBV3-1 (or the pseudogene TRBV3-2) and TRBJ2-2, with TRBD2 as a possible D gene (7 bases). Per germline, CDR1 LGHDT and CDR2 YNNKEL (reference sequence). V dropped 1 base and J dropped 6 bases, with 12 bases sitting between them. This CDR3 is 15 amino acids long. CDR3 amino acids: CASSQARGPSGELFF. CDR3 in DNA: TGTGCCAGCAGCCAAGCGCGGGGGCCCTCCGGGGAGCTGTTTTTT.

V usage is TRBV25-1 and J usage is TRBJ1-2; D call uncertain. The CDR3 is 13 residues long. Germline V gene sequence: CDR1 MGHDK, CDR2 SYGVNS. Deletions cut 3 bases from V and 6 bases from J, with 11 bases between. The CDR3 coding sequence is TGTGCCAGCAGTGATCCCTGGGAGGATGGCTACACCTTC. Its protein product is CASSDPWEDGYTF.

This clone appeared a single time. The gene calls are TRBV27 and TRBJ1-2; unclear D gene. The V gene lost 8 bases and the J gene lost 0 bases, with 13 bases spanning the gap. CDR1 is MNHEY and CDR2 is SMNVEV in the germline V gene (reference sequence). The CDR3 extends over 14 amino acids. In DNA form, the CDR3 reads TGTGCCAGCGGAAGGTGGGGTTCTAACTATGGCTACACCTTC. It is translated as CASGRWGSNYGYTF.

V is TRBV5-4 and J is TRBJ1-1; no definite D call. Trimming pared 0 bases from V and 4 bases from J, leaving 7 bases between. Germline-derived CDR1 and CDR2 are SGHNT and YYREEE (reference sequence). This CDR3 comprises 13 residues. CDR3 loop: CASSLGGITEAFF. CDR3 bases: TGTGCCAGCAGCTTGGGTGGGATCACTGAAGCTTTCTTT.

The chain has TRBV27 and TRBJ1-6, with unresolved D. Trimming stripped 3 bases from V and 6 bases from J, with 3 bases between. Germline CDR1 and CDR2: MNHEY and SMNVEV (reference sequence). The CDR3 length is 12 residues. CDR3 region: CASSLGNSPLHF. DNA of the CDR3: TGTGCCAGCAGTTTGGGTAATTCACCCCTCCACTTT.

This rearrangement joins TRBV5-4 to TRBJ1-3, with D hard to call. V dropped 4 bases and J dropped 2 bases, with 7 bases sitting between them. CDR1 and CDR2 from the germline V gene are SGHNT and YYREEE (reference sequence). This CDR3 has 13 residues. As DNA, the CDR3 is TGTGCCAGCAGCCTGACGGCTGGAAACACCATATATTTT. Amino acid sequence: CASSLTAGNTIYF.

The chain couples TRBV20-1 to TRBJ2-1; the D is unclear. The germline V gene encodes CDR1 DFQATT and CDR2 SNEGSKA (reference sequence). Trimming removed 3 bases at V and 0 bases at J, with 9 bases between. This CDR3 has 14 residues. The DNA of the CDR3 is TGCAGTGCTAGTGATACACTCTCCTACAATGAGCAGTTCTTC. Translating it yields CSASDTLSYNEQFF.

J is TRBJ1-2 and V is TRBV7-9, with D unresolved. There are 16 residues in the CDR3. Germline V CDR1 and CDR2: SEHNR, FQNEAQ (reference sequence). The V gene lost 1 base and the J gene lost 7 bases, with 19 bases spanning the gap. The CDR3 is CASSLETAPFSIGYTF. The CDR3 DNA reads as TGTGCCAGCAGCTTAGAAACAGCGCCCTTTTCTATTGGCTACACCTTC.

The chain carries TRBV6-1 and TRBJ1-1; D is uncertain. This CDR3 has 13 residues. The V gene lost 2 bases and the J gene lost 3 bases, with 7 bases spanning the gap. Germline CDR1 is MNHNS and CDR2 is SASEGT. CDR3 in amino acids: CASSEWADTEAFF. The CDR3 DNA reads as TGTGCCAGCAGTGAATGGGCAGACACTGAAGCTTTCTTT.

The chain is built from TRBV6-1 and TRBJ1-2; D call uncertain. The CDR3 length is 14 residues. Germline V gene lookup returns CDR1 MNHNS and CDR2 SASEGT. The V end lost 1 base, the J end lost 1 base, and 7 bases lay between the germline ends. The CDR3 DNA sequence: TGTGCCAGCAGTGAAGTAGGCGGTAACTATGGCTACACCTTC. Protein sequence: CASSEVGGNYGYTF.

The chain recombines TRBV6-6 with TRBJ1-2; weak D call: TRBD1 (5 bases). CDR1 MNHNY and CDR2 SVGAGI come from the germline V gene (reference sequence). This CDR3 contains 15 residues. V was clipped by 6 bases and J by 8 bases, with 22 bases between them. The CDR3 protein is CASSPSGRGYEGYTF. As DNA, the CDR3 is TGTGCCAGCAGCCCCTCGGGGCGGGGGTACGAAGGCTACACCTTC.

This clone was found once. The rearrangement joins TRBV5-1 to TRBJ2-3; 9 bases match TRBD2. The length of the CDR3 is 17 residues. Germline CDR1 and CDR2: SGHRS and YFSETQ. V lost 0 bases and J lost 3; bases outside the gene matches: 8. In nucleotides, the CDR3 is TGCGCCAGCAGCTTGGGGGGTAGCGGGAGTCGGACAGATACGCAGTATTTT. Residues: CASSLGGSGSRTDTQYF.